The T cell receptor (beta chain) under discussion was sequenced for a study of blood T cell repertoires in COVID-19. Turning to the study itself: COVID-19 samples collected from the United States, Italy and Spain covered acute and convalescent phases. PBMCs, B-cell-depleted T cells, or T cells were the source of the cDNA or gDNA that made up the material.

This clone has only one observation. Source study methods: Counts of nucleated cells, estimated from reference gene primer amplification, were obtained. The method was immunoSEQ multiplex PCR; TCRdb's version includes in-frame clones alone and lacks a portion of them. V, J and clone size are taken as reported in that table, and D and trimming were inferred from the DNA itself. Here the sample spans about 170,000 clones, around nine tenths being singletons. The V gene's germline CDR1 is MNHEY and CDR2 SVGAGI. V was clipped by 4 bases and J by 1 base, with 13 bases between them. The CDR3 spans 16 residues.

The V gene is TRBV6-5, the J gene TRBJ2-2; weak D call: TRBD1 (5 bases). The source material was peripheral blood. The TCR comes from a young man with active or convalescent COVID-19. The CDR3, as DNA: TGTGCCAGCAGTTCCGACAGTCTATTGAACACCGGGGAGCTGTTTTTT. Amino acid sequence: CASSSDSLLNTGELFF.